A selection of T cell receptor beta chains follows, all from one sample in a study of control samples from healthy donors and cancer patients. Method: immunoSEQ multiplex PCR; TCRdb's copy keeps in-frame clones and lacks some. The sample has around 53,000 clones; 80% to 90% are singletons. Sequencing was performed on PBMCs. These receptors originate from a woman aged 45-59 years with lung cancer. The CDR3 runs from the conserved cysteine through the conserved F or W. D genes are given only for firm matches. Clone size is stated in some rows and not others, as once, few, many or a class when expanded.

abundance: once
v_gene: TRBV6-5
j_gene: TRBJ2-7
d_gene: TRBD1
CDR3nt: TGTGCCAGCACCCCGGGACAGCCAAGATACGAGCAGTACTTC
CDR3aa: CASTPGQPRYEQYF

abundance: few
v_gene: TRBV4-2
j_gene: TRBJ2-3
d_gene: TRBD1
CDR3nt: TGTGCCAGCAGCCAAGAGGGGACAGGGGGAACGACTAGCACAGATACGCAGTATTTT
CDR3aa: CASSQEGTGGTTSTDTQYF

abundance: -
v_gene: TRBV21-1
j_gene: TRBJ1-1
d_gene: -
CDR3nt: TGTGCCAGCAGCAAAGCGGGACAGGGCGGTTGCCGCACTGAAGCTTTCTTT
CDR3aa: CASSKAGQGGCRTEAFF

abundance: -
v_gene: TRBV5-1
j_gene: TRBJ1-1
d_gene: -
CDR3nt: TGCGCCAGCAGCCTGGGGGTAGGGAACACTGAAGCTTTCTTT
CDR3aa: CASSLGVGNTEAFF

abundance: -
v_gene: TRBV6-6
j_gene: TRBJ1-6
d_gene: -
CDR3nt: TGTGCCAGCAGTTATTCGCCGACAGATTATAATTCACCCCTCCACTTT
CDR3aa: CASSYSPTDYNSPLHF

abundance: few
v_gene: TRBV5-4
j_gene: TRBJ1-2
d_gene: TRBD1
CDR3nt: TGTGCCAGCAGCATACCGACAGGGGGCTACTATGGCTACACCTTC
CDR3aa: CASSIPTGGYYGYTF

abundance: medium-sized
v_gene: TRBV5-8
j_gene: TRBJ1-5
d_gene: TRBD1
CDR3nt: TGTGCCAGCAGCCTTACTAGACAGGGGGCTAATCAGCCCCAGCATTTT
CDR3aa: CASSLTRQGANQPQHF

abundance: -
v_gene: TRBV6-1
j_gene: TRBJ1-2
d_gene: -
CDR3nt: TGTGCCAGCAGTGAAGGTCCAGGGTTAGGCTACACCTTC
CDR3aa: CASSEGPGLGYTF

abundance: -
v_gene: TRBV5-6
j_gene: TRBJ1-6
d_gene: -
CDR3nt: TGTGCCAGCAGCTTCTTAGACAGCAGCGGGAATTCACCCCTCCACTTT
CDR3aa: CASSFLDSSGNSPLHF

abundance: -
v_gene: TRBV7-9
j_gene: TRBJ1-1
d_gene: -
CDR3nt: TGTGCCAGCAGCTTACGGGCTGCGGACACTGAAGCTTTCTTT
CDR3aa: CASSLRAADTEAFF

abundance: -
v_gene: TRBV7-9
j_gene: TRBJ1-1
d_gene: -
CDR3nt: TGTGCCAGCAGCTTATTGGGGAATGAAGCTTTCTTT
CDR3aa: CASSLLGNEAFF

abundance: -
v_gene: TRBV2
j_gene: TRBJ1-1
d_gene: TRBD1
CDR3nt: TGTGCCAGCAGTGATCAGGGGGCCAACACTGAAGCTTTCTTT
CDR3aa: CASSDQGANTEAFF

abundance: -
v_gene: TRBV11-3
j_gene: TRBJ2-2
d_gene: -
CDR3nt: TGTGCCAGCAGCCGACCCCGCAGGGAGCCCAGCACCGGGGAGCTGTTTTTT
CDR3aa: CASSRPRREPSTGELFF

abundance: -
v_gene: TRBV7-6
j_gene: TRBJ2-1
d_gene: TRBD1
CDR3nt: TGTGCCAGCAGCTGGATGAAGGGGGCGGCCAATGAGCAGTTCTTC
CDR3aa: CASSWMKGAANEQFF

abundance: -
v_gene: TRBV7-2
j_gene: TRBJ1-2
d_gene: -
CDR3nt: TGTGCCAGCAGCTTAGAATTGGGGGTCTATGGCTACACCTTC
CDR3aa: CASSLELGVYGYTF